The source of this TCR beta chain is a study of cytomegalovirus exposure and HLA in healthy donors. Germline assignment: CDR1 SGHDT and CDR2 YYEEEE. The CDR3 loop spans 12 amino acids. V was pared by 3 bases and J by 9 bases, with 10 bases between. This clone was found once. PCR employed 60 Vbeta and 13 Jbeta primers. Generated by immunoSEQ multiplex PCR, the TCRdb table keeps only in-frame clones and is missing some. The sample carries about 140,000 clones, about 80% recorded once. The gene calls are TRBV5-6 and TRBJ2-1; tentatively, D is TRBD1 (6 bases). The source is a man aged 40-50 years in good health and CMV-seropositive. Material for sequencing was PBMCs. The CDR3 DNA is TGTGCCAGCAGCTCATACAGGGCTGAGCAGTTCTTC. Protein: CASSSYRAEQFF.